Following are 9 T cell receptor beta chains from one sample sequenced in a study of blood T cell repertoires in COVID-19. The assay was immunoSEQ multiplex PCR, and TCRdb's table has in-frame clones only and misses some. Of some 250,000 clones in the sample, more than 75% are singletons; the top ten hold roughly 3%. Material for sequencing was peripheral blood. Every receptor here comes from a woman aged 25-40 years who had recovered from COVID-19.

This sequence joins TRBV12-5 and TRBJ1-2; tentative D call: TRBD1 (6 bases). V lost 5 bases, J lost 1 base, and 11 bases lay in between. Germline V gives CDR1 LGHNT, CDR2 FRNRAP. The CDR3 covers 14 residues. The CDR3 coding sequence is TGTGCTAGTGGTGACAGGAATTTTAACTATGGCTACACCTTC. Amino acids: CASGDRNFNYGYTF.

The V and J genes are TRBV7-3 and TRBJ2-7; 7 bases are shared with TRBD2. Germline V gives CDR1 SGHTA, CDR2 FQGTGA. J lost 2 bases, V lost 4 bases, and 20 bases had no gene match. This CDR3 is built from 19 residues. CDR3 sequence (DNA): TGTGCCAGCAGCTCAGCGTCAAGACCCCGAGCGGGGCGAGCCTACGAGCAGTACTTC. Residues: CASSSASRPRAGRAYEQYF.

V and J are TRBV6-6 and TRBJ2-7; D is possibly TRBD1 (6 bases). The CDR3 spans 14 residues. Between the trimmed V and J ends, which lost 6 bases and 4 bases, there was a span of 16 bases. Per germline, CDR1 MNHNY and CDR2 SVGAGI (reference sequence). The DNA of the CDR3 is TGTGCCAGCAGCGACGTACTGACAGGTTACGAGCAGTACTTC. The encoded protein is CASSDVLTGYEQYF.

This chain joins TRBV5-4 and TRBJ1-2, with D perhaps matching TRBD1 (5 bases). V dropped 3 bases and J dropped 5 bases, with 11 bases sitting between them. CDR1 is SGHNT and CDR2 is YYREEE in the germline V gene (reference sequence). This CDR3 has 13 residues. CDR3 coding DNA: TGTGCCAGCAGCTCGGGACTAGAATATGGCTACACCTTC. Translation: CASSSGLEYGYTF.

The chain carries TRBV2 and TRBJ1-2; D is unclear. Germline V gene data show CDR1 as SNHLY and CDR2 as FYNNEI. The CDR3 is made up of 12 amino acids. V lost 4 bases to trimming and J lost 8 bases, with 11 bases between them. The CDR3 DNA reads TGTGCCAGCAGTGTTGACTTTACCGGCTACACCTTC. Translated: CASSVDFTGYTF.

J is TRBJ1-3 and V is TRBV5-1; possible D gene TRBD1, 6 bases. The V end lost 0 bases, the J end lost 2 bases, and 12 bases lay between the germline ends. Germline V gives CDR1 SGHRS, CDR2 YFSETQ. The CDR3 loop spans 16 amino acids. The CDR3 spells CASSLGQVGAGNTIYF. The CDR3 DNA is TGCGCCAGCAGCTTGGGACAGGTCGGCGCTGGAAACACCATATATTTT. The entire variable domain, with the rest obtained from reference TRBV5-1 and TRBJ1-3, is as follows: KAGVTQTPRYLIKTRGQQVTLSCSPISGHRSVSWYQQTPGQGLQFLFEYFSETQRNKGNFPGRFSGRQFSNSRSEMNVSTLELGDSALYLCASSLGQVGAGNTIYFGEGSWLTVV.

The chain joins TRBV28 to TRBJ2-7, with 11 bases that match TRBD2. CDR3 length equals 14 residues. CDR1 is MDHEN and CDR2 is SYDVKM in the germline V gene. Trimming at V came to 7 bases and at J to 5 bases, leaving 7 bases not matched to a gene. The CDR3 nucleotides read TGTGCCAGCAACGTACTAGCGGGGGACCACGAGCAGTACTTC. Translating it yields CASNVLAGDHEQYF.

This clone was seen more than once but under ten times. The chain has TRBV19 and TRBJ2-5; 7 bases are a match to TRBD2. The CDR3 extends over 13 amino acids. Trimming took 5 bases from V and 5 from J; bases not matched to a gene: 5. CDR1 LNHDA and CDR2 SQIVND come from the germline V gene (reference sequence). CDR3 loop: CASSARLAETQYF. The CDR3 region has the DNA TGTGCCAGTAGTGCACGACTAGCCGAGACCCAGTACTTC.

The chain combines TRBV29-1 with TRBJ2-1; 13 bases match TRBD2. From germline, CDR1 is SQVTM and CDR2 ANQGSEA. This CDR3 has 18 amino acids. The trim removed 6 bases at V and 1 base at J, leaving 12 bases unmatched. DNA for the CDR3: TGCAGCGTCCCTGGACTAGCGGGGGTAACGACTTCCTACAATGAGCAGTTCTTC. Encoded protein: CSVPGLAGVTTSYNEQFF.